This is a list of T cell receptor beta chains from one sample in a study of long-term antiretroviral therapy in people with HIV. Here immunoSEQ multiplex PCR was the method, and the copy in TCRdb shows in-frame clones only, minus some. This table has tens of thousands of clones, about 88% appearing once. Sample: unsorted PBMCs, taken 2 years after starting antiretroviral therapy. The receptors stem from a man in his forties or fifties with HIV. Both conserved end residues are trimmed from each CDR3. Not all rows give a size; the values are once, few, many and, for expanded clones, a class.

j_call clone_size v_call cdr3_aa
TRBJ1-3 . TRBV6-6 ASRTGESGNTIY
TRBJ2-7 . TRBV4-3 ASSQVDGSYEQY
TRBJ1-5 . TRBV19 ASSIKRGGLGNQPQH
TRBJ2-1 . TRBV18 ASSPPFFGEQF
TRBJ1-2 . TRBV28 ASTKDGFYGYT
TRBJ1-2 . TRBV7-2 ASSLATPAGYGYT
TRBJ1-1 . TRBV29-1 SVGQSDTEAF
TRBJ1-2 . TRBV2 ASSDWDLSGYT
TRBJ2-3 . TRBV11-3 ASSRPGTDTQY
TRBJ1-2 . TRBV10-3 AISQNRGTNYGYT
TRBJ1-1 once TRBV19 ASSMRGNTEAF
TRBJ1-3 . TRBV28 ASSLSAGQGYRNTIY
TRBJ1-2 . TRBV5-4 ASSFLIGLQPPLNYGYT
TRBJ2-7 . TRBV27 ASSRFGDEQY
TRBJ2-1 . TRBV4-1 ASSQVRQGVGLTGSYNEQF
TRBJ2-2 few TRBV7-6 ASSSNTGELF
TRBJ2-3 . TRBV7-2 ASSLQGSEGDTQY
TRBJ1-2 once TRBV29-1 SVDLDRGYT
TRBJ1-1 . TRBV4-3 ASSQSPAGLNTEAF
TRBJ1-3 . TRBV19 ASSIAEYSGNTIY
TRBJ1-5 . TRBV18 ASSPEGEDQPQH
TRBJ1-6 . TRBV4-1 ASSQEGPPKDSPLH